This TCR beta chain stems from a study of PD-1 blockade in classical Hodgkin lymphoma. A word on this clone: Its specificity is unknown.

Study results and limitations: Before treatment, complete responders showed about the same diversity as newly diagnosed patients. Differences between repertoires have undefined causes, possibly disease activity or prior therapy.

The length of the CDR3 is 14 residues. With 5 bases removed from V and 9 bases from J, the gap between germline ends came to 17 bases. The germline V gene has CDR1 SGHVS and CDR2 FQNEAQ. Regarding time point: cycle 4 day 1 (C4D1), after less than seven weeks of nivolumab. All patients relapsed after autologous stem cell transplantation, and brentuximab vedotin exposure varied. Classification of best responses gave complete response, partial response or progressive disease. Generated by immunoSEQ multiplex PCR, the TCRdb table keeps only in-frame clones and is missing some. The sample lists about 50,000 clones, under 80% occurring once.

This material consisted of peripheral blood mononuclear cells (PBMCs), taken before the fourth cycle of nivolumab. The receptor was isolated from a human donor with classical Hodgkin lymphoma. The gene calls are TRBV7-8 and TRBJ2-1; D perhaps matches TRBD1 (6 bases). The CDR3 bases are TGTGCCAGCAGCCCCCCGCCCCTAGGGGGTGAGCAGTTCTTC. It is translated as CASSPPPLGGEQFF. Together with reference TRBV7-8 and TRBJ2-1, the CDR3 gives the full variable domain: GAGVSQSPRYKVAKRGQDVALRCDPISGHVSLFWYQQALGQGPEFLTYFQNEAQLDKSGLPSDRFFAERPEGSVSTLKIQRTQQEDSAVYLCASSPPPLGGEQFFGPGTRLTVL.